This T cell receptor (beta chain) was sequenced during a study of blood T cell repertoires in COVID-19. The germline V gene encodes CDR1 LNHDA and CDR2 SQIVND (reference sequence). V was trimmed by 4 bases and J by 1 base, leaving 13 bases between them. The CDR3 loop spans 15 amino acids. The study recruited people aged about 18 to 95 years across some 23 US areas. Cohort allocation depended upon clinical history that participants reported. Sequenced by immunoSEQ multiplex PCR; TCRdb stores in-frame clones only, minus some. The top ten clones hold 8% to 9.5% of a sample with fewer than 400,000 clones, roughly 90% of them seen once.

The sequence was obtained from a young woman who had recovered from COVID-19. The sample taken for sequencing was PBMCs or T cells enriched from blood (not recorded which). The rearrangement joins TRBV19 to TRBJ1-1, with D maybe TRBD1 (6 bases). CDR3 nucleotide sequence: TGTGCCAGTAGTAAGGCAGGGGTCGGGAACACTGAAGCTTTCTTT. This encodes CASSKAGVGNTEAFF. The full variable domain, its missing parts supplied by reference TRBV19 and TRBJ1-1, is DGGITQSPKYLFRKEGQNVTLSCEQNLNHDAMYWYRQDPGQGLRLIYYSQIVNDFQKGDIAEGYSVSREKKESFPLTVTSAQKNPTAFYLCASSKAGVGNTEAFFGQGTRLTVV.